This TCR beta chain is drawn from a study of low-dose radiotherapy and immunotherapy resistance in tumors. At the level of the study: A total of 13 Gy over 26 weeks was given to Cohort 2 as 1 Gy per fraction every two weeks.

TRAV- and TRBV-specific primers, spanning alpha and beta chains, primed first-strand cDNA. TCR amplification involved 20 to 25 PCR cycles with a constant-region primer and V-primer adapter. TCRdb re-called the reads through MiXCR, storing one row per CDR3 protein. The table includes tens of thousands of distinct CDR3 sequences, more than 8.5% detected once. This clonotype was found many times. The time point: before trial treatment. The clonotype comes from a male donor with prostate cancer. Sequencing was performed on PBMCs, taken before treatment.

The DNA for the CDR3 is TGTGCCATCAGTGACGGGCAAGAGACCCAGTACTTC. Translation gives CAISDGQETQYF. The chain carries TRBV10-3 and TRBJ2-5; D is ambiguous. This CDR3 has 12 residues. Germline CDR1 and CDR2: ENHRY and SYGVKD. V gave up 3 bases and J gave up 2 bases, with 4 bases separating them.